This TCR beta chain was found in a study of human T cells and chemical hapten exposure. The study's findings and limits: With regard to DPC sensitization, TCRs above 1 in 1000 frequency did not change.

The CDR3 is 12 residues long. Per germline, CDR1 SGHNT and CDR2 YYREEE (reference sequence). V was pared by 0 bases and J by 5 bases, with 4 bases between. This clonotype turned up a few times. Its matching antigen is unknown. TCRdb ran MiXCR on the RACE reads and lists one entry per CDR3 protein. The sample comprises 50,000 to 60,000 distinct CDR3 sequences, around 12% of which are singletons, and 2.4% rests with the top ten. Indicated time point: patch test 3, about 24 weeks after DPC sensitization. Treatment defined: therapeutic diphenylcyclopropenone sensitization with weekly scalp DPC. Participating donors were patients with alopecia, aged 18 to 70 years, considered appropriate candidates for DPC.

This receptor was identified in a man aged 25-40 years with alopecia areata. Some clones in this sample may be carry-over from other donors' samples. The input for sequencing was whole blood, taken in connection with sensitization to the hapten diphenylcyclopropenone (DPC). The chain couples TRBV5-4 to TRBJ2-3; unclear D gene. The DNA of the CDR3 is TGTGCCAGCAGCTTGGAGGTAGATACGCAGTATTTT. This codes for CASSLEVDTQYF.